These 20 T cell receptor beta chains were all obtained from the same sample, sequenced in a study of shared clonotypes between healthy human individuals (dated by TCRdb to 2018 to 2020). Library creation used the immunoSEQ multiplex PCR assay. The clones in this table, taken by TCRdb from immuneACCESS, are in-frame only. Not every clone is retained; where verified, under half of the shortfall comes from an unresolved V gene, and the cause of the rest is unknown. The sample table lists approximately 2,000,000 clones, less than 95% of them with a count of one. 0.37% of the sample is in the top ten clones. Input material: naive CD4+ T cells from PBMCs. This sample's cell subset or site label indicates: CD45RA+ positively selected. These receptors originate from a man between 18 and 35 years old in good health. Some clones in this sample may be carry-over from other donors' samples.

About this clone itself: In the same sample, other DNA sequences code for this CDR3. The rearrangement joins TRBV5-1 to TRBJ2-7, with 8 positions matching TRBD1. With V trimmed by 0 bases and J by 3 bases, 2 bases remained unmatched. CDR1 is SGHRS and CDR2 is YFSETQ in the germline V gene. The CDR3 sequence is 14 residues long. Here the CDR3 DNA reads TGCGCCAGCAGCTTGGCAGGGGGCCTCTACGAGCAGTACTTC. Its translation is CASSLAGGLYEQYF.

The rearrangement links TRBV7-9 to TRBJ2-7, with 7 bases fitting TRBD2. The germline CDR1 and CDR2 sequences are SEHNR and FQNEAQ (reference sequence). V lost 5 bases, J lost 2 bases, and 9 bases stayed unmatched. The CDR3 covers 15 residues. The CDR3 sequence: CASSRWLAEPYEQYF. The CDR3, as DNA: TGTGCCAGCAGCCGGTGGCTAGCGGAGCCCTACGAGCAGTACTTC.

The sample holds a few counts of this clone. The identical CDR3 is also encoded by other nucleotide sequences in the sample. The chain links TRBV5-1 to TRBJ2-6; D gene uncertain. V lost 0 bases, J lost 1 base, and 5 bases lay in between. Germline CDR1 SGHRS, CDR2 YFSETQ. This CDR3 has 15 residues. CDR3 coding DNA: TGCGCCAGCAGCTTGGAGGGATCTGGGGCCAACGTCCTGACTTTC. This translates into CASSLEGSGANVLTF.

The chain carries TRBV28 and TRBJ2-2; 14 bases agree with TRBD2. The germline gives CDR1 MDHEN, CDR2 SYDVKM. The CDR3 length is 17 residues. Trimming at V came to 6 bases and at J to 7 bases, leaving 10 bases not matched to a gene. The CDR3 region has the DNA TGTGCCAGCAGAAGACTAGCGGGAGGGCCGGGTCTCGGGGAGCTGTTTTTT. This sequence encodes CASRRLAGGPGLGELFF.

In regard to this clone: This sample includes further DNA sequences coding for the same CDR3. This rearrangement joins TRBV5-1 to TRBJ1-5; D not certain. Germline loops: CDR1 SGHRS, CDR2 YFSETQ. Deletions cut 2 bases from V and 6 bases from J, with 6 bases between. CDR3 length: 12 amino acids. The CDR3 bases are TGCGCCAGCAGCTTAGAAGGTCAGCCCCAGCATTTT. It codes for CASSLEGQPQHF.

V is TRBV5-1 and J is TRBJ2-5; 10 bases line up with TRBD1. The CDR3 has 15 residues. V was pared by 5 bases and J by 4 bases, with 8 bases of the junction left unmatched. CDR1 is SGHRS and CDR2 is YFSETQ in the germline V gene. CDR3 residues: CASSYTGTGAETQYF. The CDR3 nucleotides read TGCGCCAGCAGTTATACCGGGACAGGGGCAGAGACCCAGTACTTC.

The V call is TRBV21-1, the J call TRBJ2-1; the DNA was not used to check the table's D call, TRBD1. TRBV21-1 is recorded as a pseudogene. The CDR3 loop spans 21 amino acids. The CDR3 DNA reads TGTGCCAGCAGCGAACCTAGGGGGCGGGGCGCTACAATACCCTTCTACAATGAGCAGTTCTTC. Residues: CASSEPRGRGATIPFYNEQFF.

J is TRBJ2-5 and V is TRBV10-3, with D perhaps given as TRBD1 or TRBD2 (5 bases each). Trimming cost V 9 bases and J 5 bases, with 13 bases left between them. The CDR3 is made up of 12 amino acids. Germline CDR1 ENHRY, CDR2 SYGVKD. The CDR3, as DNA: TGTGCCATAAGAGGGGAGTCCGAGACCCAGTACTTC. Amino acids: CAIRGESETQYF.

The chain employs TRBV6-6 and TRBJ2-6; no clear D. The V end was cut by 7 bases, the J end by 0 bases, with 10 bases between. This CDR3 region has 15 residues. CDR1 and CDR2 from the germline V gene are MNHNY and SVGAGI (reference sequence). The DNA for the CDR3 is TGTGCCAGCACGCAGGCGTACTCTGGGGCCAACGTCCTGACTTTC. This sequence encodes CASTQAYSGANVLTF.

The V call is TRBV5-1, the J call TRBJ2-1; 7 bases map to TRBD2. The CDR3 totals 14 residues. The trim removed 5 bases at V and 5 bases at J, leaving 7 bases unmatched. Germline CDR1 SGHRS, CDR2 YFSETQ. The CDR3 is CASSPTSRNNEQFF. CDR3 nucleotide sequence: TGCGCCAGCAGTCCGACTAGCAGAAACAATGAGCAGTTCTTC.

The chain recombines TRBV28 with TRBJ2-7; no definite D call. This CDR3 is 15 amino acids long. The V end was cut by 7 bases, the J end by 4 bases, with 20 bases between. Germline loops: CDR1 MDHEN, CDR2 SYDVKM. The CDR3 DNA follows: TGTGCCAGCACAAAACAGACCCATGGATTTTACGAGCAGTACTTC. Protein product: CASTKQTHGFYEQYF. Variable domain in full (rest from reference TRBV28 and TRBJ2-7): DVKVTQSSRYLVKRTGEKVFLECVQDMDHENMFWYRQDPGLGLRLIYFSYDVKMKEKGDIPEGYSVSREKKERFSLILESASTNQTSMYLCASTKQTHGFYEQYFGPGTRLTVT.

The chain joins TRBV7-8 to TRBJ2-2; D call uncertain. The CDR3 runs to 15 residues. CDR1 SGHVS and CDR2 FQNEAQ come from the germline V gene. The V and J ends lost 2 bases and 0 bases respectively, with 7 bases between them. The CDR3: CASSLTAPNTGELFF. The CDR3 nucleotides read TGTGCCAGCAGCTTAACAGCGCCGAACACCGGGGAGCTGTTTTTT.

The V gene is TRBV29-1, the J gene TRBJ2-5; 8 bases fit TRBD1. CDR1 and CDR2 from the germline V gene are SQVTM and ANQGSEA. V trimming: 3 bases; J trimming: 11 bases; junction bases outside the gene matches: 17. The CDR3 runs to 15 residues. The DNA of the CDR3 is TGCAGCGTTGAGGGCGAGACAGGGGCCTTCCGGGCGCAGTACTTC. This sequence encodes CSVEGETGAFRAQYF.

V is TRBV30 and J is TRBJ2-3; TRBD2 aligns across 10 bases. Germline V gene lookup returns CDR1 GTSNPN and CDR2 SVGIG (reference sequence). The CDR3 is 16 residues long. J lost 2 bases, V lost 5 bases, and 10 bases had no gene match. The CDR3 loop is CAWGLGLASDTDTQYF. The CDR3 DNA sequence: TGTGCCTGGGGACTGGGACTAGCGAGCGACACAGATACGCAGTATTTT.

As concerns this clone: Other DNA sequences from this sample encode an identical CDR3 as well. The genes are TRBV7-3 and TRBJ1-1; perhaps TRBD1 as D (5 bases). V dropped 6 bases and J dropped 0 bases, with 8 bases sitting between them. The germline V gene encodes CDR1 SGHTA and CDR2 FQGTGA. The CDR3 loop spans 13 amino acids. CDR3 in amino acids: CASSRGMNTEAFF. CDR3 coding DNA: TGTGCCAGCAGTCGGGGCATGAACACTGAAGCTTTCTTT.

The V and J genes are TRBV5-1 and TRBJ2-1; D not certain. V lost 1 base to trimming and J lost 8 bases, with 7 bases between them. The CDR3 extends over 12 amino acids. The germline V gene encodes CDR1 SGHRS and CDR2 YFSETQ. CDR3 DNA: TGCGCCAGCAGCTTGCTTAGGGATGAGCAGTTCTTC. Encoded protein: CASSLLRDEQFF. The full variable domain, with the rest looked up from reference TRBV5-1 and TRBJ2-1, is KAGVTQTPRYLIKTRGQQVTLSCSPISGHRSVSWYQQTPGQGLQFLFEYFSETQRNKGNFPGRFSGRQFSNSRSEMNVSTLELGDSALYLCASSLLRDEQFFGPGTRLTVL.

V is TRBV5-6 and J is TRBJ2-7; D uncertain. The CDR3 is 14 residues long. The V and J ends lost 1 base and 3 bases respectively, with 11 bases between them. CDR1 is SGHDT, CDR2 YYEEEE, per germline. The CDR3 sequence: CASSLIPGIYEQYF. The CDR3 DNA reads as TGTGCCAGCAGCTTGATACCAGGAATCTACGAGCAGTACTTC.

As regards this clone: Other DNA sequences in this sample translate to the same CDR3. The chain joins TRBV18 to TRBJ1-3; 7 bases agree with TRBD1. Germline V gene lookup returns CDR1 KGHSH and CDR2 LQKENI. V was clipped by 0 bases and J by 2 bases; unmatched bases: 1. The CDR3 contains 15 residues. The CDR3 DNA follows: TGTGCCAGCTCACCACCGCAGGGGGCTGGAAACACCATATATTTT. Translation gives CASSPPQGAGNTIYF.

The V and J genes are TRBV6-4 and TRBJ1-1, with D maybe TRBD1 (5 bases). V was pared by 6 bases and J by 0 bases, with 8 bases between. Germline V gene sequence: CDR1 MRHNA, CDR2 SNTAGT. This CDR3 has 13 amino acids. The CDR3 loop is CASRRTLNTEAFF. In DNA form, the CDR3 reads TGTGCCAGCAGACGGACATTGAACACTGAAGCTTTCTTT.

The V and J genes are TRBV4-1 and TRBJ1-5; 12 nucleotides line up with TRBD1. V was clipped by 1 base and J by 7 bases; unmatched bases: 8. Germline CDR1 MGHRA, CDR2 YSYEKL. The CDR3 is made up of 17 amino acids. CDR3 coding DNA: TGCGCCAGCAGCCAAGGGGGACAGGGGGCGTTCTCCCAGCCCCAGCATTTT. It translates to CASSQGGQGAFSQPQHF.